The present T cell receptor (beta chain) was sequenced within a study of cytomegalovirus exposure and HLA in healthy donors. Remarks on this clone: Its target is unknown.

Primers: 60 Vbeta forward and 13 Jbeta reverse. Here immunoSEQ multiplex PCR was the method, and the copy in TCRdb shows in-frame clones only, minus some. This sample has some 160,000 clones, with 80% to 90% found just once. The study's findings and limits: Earlier analysis yielded a pattern in which most TCR beta V segments were productive about 87% or about 30% of the time. Within a later analysis, the majority of CMV-associated TCR beta chains appeared HLA-restricted. HLA allele associations emerged for roughly 17,000 TCR beta sequences in a later analysis, at 0.05 false discovery rate.

This CDR3 has 14 residues. Trimming cost V 4 bases and J 4 bases, with 14 bases left between them. CDR1 SGHNT and CDR2 YYREEE come from the germline V gene (reference sequence). V is TRBV5-4 and J is TRBJ1-1; D perhaps matches TRBD1 (5 bases). This clonotype was sampled from a boy aged 2-15 years in good health and CMV-seronegative. The material sequenced was PBMCs. CDR3 protein: CASSREGFGTEAFF. For the CDR3, the DNA is TGTGCCAGCAGCCGGGAGGGGTTCGGCACTGAAGCTTTCTTT.